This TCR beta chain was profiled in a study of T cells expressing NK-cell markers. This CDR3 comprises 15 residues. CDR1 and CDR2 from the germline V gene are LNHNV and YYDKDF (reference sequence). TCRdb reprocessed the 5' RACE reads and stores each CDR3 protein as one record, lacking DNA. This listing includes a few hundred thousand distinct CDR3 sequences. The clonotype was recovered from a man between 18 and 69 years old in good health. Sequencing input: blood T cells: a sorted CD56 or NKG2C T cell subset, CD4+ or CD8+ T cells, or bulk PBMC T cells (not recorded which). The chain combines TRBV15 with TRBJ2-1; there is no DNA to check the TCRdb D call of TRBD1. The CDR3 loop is CATSNDRGLRNEQFF.